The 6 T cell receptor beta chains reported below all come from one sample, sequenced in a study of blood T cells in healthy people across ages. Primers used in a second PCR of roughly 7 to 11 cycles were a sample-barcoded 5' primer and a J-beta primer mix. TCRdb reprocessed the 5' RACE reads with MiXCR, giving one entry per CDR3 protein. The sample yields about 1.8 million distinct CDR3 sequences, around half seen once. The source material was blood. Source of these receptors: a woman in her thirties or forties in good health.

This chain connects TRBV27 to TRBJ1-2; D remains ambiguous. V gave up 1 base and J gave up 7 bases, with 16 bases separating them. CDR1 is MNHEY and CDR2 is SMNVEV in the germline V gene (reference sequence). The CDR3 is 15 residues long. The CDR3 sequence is CASSLLGNSGGGYTF. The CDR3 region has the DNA TGTGCCAGCAGTTTATTAGGGAATAGCGGCGGTGGCTACACCTTC.

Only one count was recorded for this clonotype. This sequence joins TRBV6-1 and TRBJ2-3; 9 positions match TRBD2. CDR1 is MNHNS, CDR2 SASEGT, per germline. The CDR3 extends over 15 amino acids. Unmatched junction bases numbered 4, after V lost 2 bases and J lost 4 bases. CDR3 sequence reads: CASSENGGGADTQYF. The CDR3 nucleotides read TGTGCCAGCAGTGAAAATGGCGGGGGGGCAGATACGCAGTATTTT.

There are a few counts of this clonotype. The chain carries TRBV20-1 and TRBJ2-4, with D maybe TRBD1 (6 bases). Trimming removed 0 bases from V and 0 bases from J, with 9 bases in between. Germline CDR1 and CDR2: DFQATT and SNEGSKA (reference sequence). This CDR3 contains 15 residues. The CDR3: CSARDTGIAKNIQYF. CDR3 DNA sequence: TGCAGTGCTAGAGATACAGGGATAGCCAAAAACATTCAGTACTTC.

CDR3 in DNA: TGTGCCAGCAGCCAGGCCGGGACAGGGGTGGCGCCCCTCCACTTT. Translation: CASSQAGTGVAPLHF. The chain couples TRBV3-1 to TRBJ1-6, with 10 bases aligning to TRBD1. Looked up from germline, CDR1 is LGHDT and CDR2 is YNNKEL (reference sequence). This CDR3 comprises 15 residues. V shed 3 bases and J 13 bases; nucleotides not matched to a gene: 9. The full variable domain, its missing parts supplied by reference TRBV3-1 and TRBJ1-6, is DTAVSQTPKYLVTQMGNDKSIKCEQNLGHDTMYWYKQDSKKFLKIMFSYNNKELIINETVPNRFSPKSPDKAHLNLHINSLELGDSAVYFCASSQAGTGVAPLHFGNGTRLTVT.

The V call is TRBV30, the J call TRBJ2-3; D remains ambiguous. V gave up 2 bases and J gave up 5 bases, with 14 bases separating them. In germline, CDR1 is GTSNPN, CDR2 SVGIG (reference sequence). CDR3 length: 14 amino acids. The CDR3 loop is CAWSLNLPQDTQYF. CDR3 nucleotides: TGTGCCTGGAGTCTCAATCTCCCGCAAGATACGCAGTATTTT.

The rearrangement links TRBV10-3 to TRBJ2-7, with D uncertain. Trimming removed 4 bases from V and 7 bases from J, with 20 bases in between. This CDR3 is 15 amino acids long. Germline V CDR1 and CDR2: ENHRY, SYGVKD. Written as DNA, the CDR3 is TGTGCCATCAGTGCCAGCGACCGGGCTACCAATGAGCAGTACTTC. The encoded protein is CAISASDRATNEQYF.